These T cell receptor beta chains were read from a single sample in a study of T cell changes during pregnancy in multiple sclerosis. TCRdb's table, derived via immunoSEQ multiplex PCR, lists solely in-frame clones and lacks some. The sample has approximately 60,000 clones, approximately 94% seen once. The sample here was CD8+ T cells from peripheral blood mononuclear cells, taken in the third trimester of pregnancy. The receptors shown here come from a female donor with multiple sclerosis, enrolled in a pregnancy study. CDR3s include the opening cysteine and the closing phenylalanine or tryptophan. The D gene is left open where the match is weak. Clone size appears in some rows only: once, few, many, or a class for an expanded clone.

D gene,V gene,CDR3 length,clone size,J gene,CDR3 protein,CDR3 DNA
NA,TRBV7-9,15,NA,TRBJ2-3,CASSYASVTTDTQYF,TGTGCCAGCAGCTATGCTAGCGTGACCACAGATACGCAGTATTTT
TRBD1,TRBV4-1,16,NA,TRBJ2-7,CASSQVTVQGAYEQYF,TGCGCCAGCAGCCAAGTTACGGTCCAGGGGGCCTACGAGCAGTACTTC
NA,TRBV6-4,15,NA,TRBJ2-2,CASSDTRGPTGELFF,TGTGCCAGCAGTGATACTAGAGGGCCAACCGGGGAGCTGTTTTTT
TRBD2,TRBV30,15,NA,TRBJ2-3,CAWRGASGRPDTQYF,TGTGCCTGGAGAGGTGCTAGCGGGAGACCAGATACGCAGTATTTT
TRBD2,TRBV27,21,NA,TRBJ2-1,CASSLLRPGTSGKGFPNEQFF,TGTGCCAGCAGTTTATTGAGGCCCGGGACTAGCGGGAAGGGTTTCCCCAATGAGCAGTTCTTC
TRBD2,TRBV7-3,18,NA,TRBJ2-7,CASSSLPWSGRSLYEQYF,TGTGCCAGCAGCTCCTTACCTTGGAGCGGGAGGAGTCTCTACGAGCAGTACTTC
TRBD2,TRBV5-6,16,NA,TRBJ2-1,CASSLALAGVYNEQFF,TGTGCCAGCAGCTTGGCACTAGCGGGAGTCTACAATGAGCAGTTCTTC
NA,TRBV7-6,16,NA,TRBJ2-1,CASSLWSNTVNNEQFF,TGTGCCAGCAGCTTATGGTCCAATACGGTAAACAATGAGCAGTTCTTC
NA,TRBV5-1,13,NA,TRBJ2-7,CASSLEANHEQYF,TGCGCCAGCAGCTTGGAAGCTAACCACGAGCAGTACTTC
NA,TRBV5-1,14,NA,TRBJ1-1,CASSLGQGIPEAFF,TGCGCCAGCAGCTTGGGCCAGGGGATTCCTGAAGCTTTCTTT
NA,TRBV29-1,13,NA,TRBJ2-7,CSVGARGSYEQYF,TGCAGCGTTGGGGCCCGGGGATCATACGAGCAGTACTTC
TRBD1,TRBV18,14,NA,TRBJ1-4,CASSPGTGIEKLFF,TGTGCCAGCTCCCCCGGGACAGGGATTGAAAAACTGTTTTTT
NA,TRBV7-9,13,NA,TRBJ2-7,CASSFESKYEQYF,TGTGCCAGCAGCTTCGAGTCAAAATACGAGCAGTACTTC
TRBD1,TRBV13,14,NA,TRBJ2-5,CASSIRDRGQTQYF,TGTGCCAGCAGCATCCGGGACAGGGGTCAGACCCAGTACTTC
TRBD2,TRBV29-1,13,once,TRBJ2-1,CSVLAGVYNEQFF,TGCAGCGTTCTAGCGGGAGTATACAATGAGCAGTTCTTC
NA,TRBV19,15,NA,TRBJ1-1,CASSMDDSMNTEAFF,TGTGCCAGTAGTATGGATGACAGTATGAACACTGAAGCTTTCTTT
NA,TRBV27,13,NA,TRBJ1-2,CASSQGQTYGYTF,TGTGCCAGCAGTCAAGGACAGACATATGGCTACACCTTC
NA,TRBV6-5,13,once,TRBJ1-2,CASSPLVEYGYTF,TGTGCCAGCAGTCCCCTGGTGGAGTATGGCTACACCTTC
NA,TRBV29-1,11,NA,TRBJ1-1,CSATRGAEAFF,TGCAGCGCCACTCGGGGTGCTGAAGCTTTCTTT
NA,TRBV6-5,15,NA,TRBJ2-3,CASSSVRQDTDTQYF,TGTGCCAGCTCTTCGGTTCGACAGGACACAGATACGCAGTATTTT
NA,TRBV11-2,14,NA,TRBJ1-2,CASSLTHREGGYTF,TGTGCCAGCAGCCTAACCCACAGGGAAGGTGGCTACACCTTC
TRBD2,TRBV6-5,15,NA,TRBJ2-3,CASSWTSGVPDTQYF,TGTGCCAGCAGCTGGACTAGCGGGGTACCAGATACGCAGTATTTT
TRBD1,TRBV15,16,NA,TRBJ1-4,CATSTSRTGDNEKLFF,TGTGCCACCAGTACTAGCCGGACAGGCGATAATGAAAAACTGTTTTTT
NA,TRBV6-5,14,NA,TRBJ2-3,CASRPSPRTDTQYF,TGTGCCAGCAGACCGAGCCCACGCACAGATACGCAGTATTTT
NA,TRBV5-6,15,NA,TRBJ2-7,CASSFAQSKTYEQYF,TGTGCCAGCAGCTTCGCACAGTCAAAAACCTACGAGCAGTACTTC
NA,TRBV5-6,15,NA,TRBJ2-2,CASSLGQRNTGELFF,TGTGCCAGCAGCTTGGGGCAAAGGAACACCGGGGAGCTGTTTTTT
TRBD1,TRBV27,14,NA,TRBJ2-5,CASSPHDREETQYF,TGTGCCAGCAGTCCACATGACAGGGAAGAGACCCAGTACTTC
TRBD2,TRBV27,14,NA,TRBJ2-7,CASSLSAGAPEQYF,TGTGCCAGCAGTTTATCGGCGGGAGCCCCCGAGCAGTACTTC
NA,TRBV9,15,NA,TRBJ2-5,CASSVGAGSLETQYF,TGTGCCAGCAGCGTAGGAGCCGGGAGTCTAGAGACCCAGTACTTC
NA,TRBV9,16,few,TRBJ2-1,CASSPSGTLSYNEQFF,TGTGCCAGCAGCCCCTCCGGGACTCTCTCTTACAATGAGCAGTTCTTC
NA,TRBV5-5,13,few,TRBJ2-1,CASSWDINNEQFF,TGTGCCAGCAGTTGGGACATAAACAATGAGCAGTTCTTC
NA,TRBV19,14,NA,TRBJ1-5,CASSMGPASQPQHF,TGTGCCAGTAGTATGGGGCCAGCGTCGCAGCCCCAGCATTTT
NA,TRBV5-1,17,NA,TRBJ2-7,CASSLARAGLPGWEQYF,TGCGCCAGCAGCTTGGCCAGGGCTGGGCTACCCGGCTGGGAGCAGTACTTC
NA,TRBV5-6,13,NA,TRBJ2-1,CASSLGAYNEQFF,TGTGCCAGCAGCCTAGGGGCCTACAATGAGCAGTTCTTC
TRBD1,TRBV27,12,NA,TRBJ1-5,CATGQGNQPQHF,TGTGCCACCGGACAGGGCAATCAGCCCCAGCATTTT
NA,TRBV6-5,15,NA,TRBJ1-5,CASSYSEGRDQPQHF,TGTGCCAGCAGTTACTCAGAGGGGCGGGACCAGCCCCAGCATTTT
NA,TRBV6-1,15,NA,TRBJ2-1,CASSDPGAFYNEQFF,TGTGCCAGCAGTGACCCGGGTGCCTTTTACAATGAGCAGTTCTTC
NA,TRBV7-6,14,NA,TRBJ1-4,CASSSRQVWEKLFF,TGTGCCAGCAGCTCGAGACAGGTTTGGGAAAAACTGTTTTTT
NA,TRBV6-5,14,NA,TRBJ1-2,CASSQGLRGDGYTF,TGTGCCAGCAGTCAGGGACTGCGGGGCGATGGCTACACCTTC
TRBD2,TRBV7-3,17,NA,TRBJ2-1,CASSLLGGGREDNEQFF,TGTGCCAGCAGCTTATTAGGGGGCGGGAGGGAAGACAATGAGCAGTTCTTC
TRBD1,TRBV19,16,NA,TRBJ2-5,CASSIPIGTGGETQYF,TGTGCCAGTAGTATACCAATCGGGACAGGAGGAGAGACCCAGTACTTC
NA,TRBV6-5,12,once,TRBJ2-1,CASSYQGDEQFF,TGTGCCAGCAGTTATCAGGGCGACGAGCAGTTCTTC
TRBD1,TRBV7-9,18,NA,TRBJ1-1,CASSSQPGQGASNTEAFF,TGTGCCAGCAGCTCGCAGCCGGGACAGGGCGCTAGTAACACTGAAGCTTTCTTT
NA,TRBV27,17,NA,TRBJ1-2,CASSSLLQGGDLGGYTF,TGTGCCAGCAGTTCCCTTCTGCAGGGAGGAGATCTAGGTGGCTACACCTTC
TRBD2,TRBV4-1,15,NA,TRBJ2-7,CASTRLAGDGYEQYF,TGCGCCAGCACGCGACTAGCGGGAGACGGGTACGAGCAGTACTTC
TRBD2,TRBV5-1,18,NA,TRBJ2-7,CASSLVGVEGRAVYEQYF,TGCGCCAGCAGCTTGGTAGGGGTAGAAGGGAGGGCGGTGTACGAGCAGTACTTC
TRBD2,TRBV11-2,15,NA,TRBJ2-5,CASSLSAGASETQYF,TGTGCCAGCAGCTTATCTGCGGGAGCTTCCGAGACCCAGTACTTC
NA,TRBV19,13,NA,TRBJ1-1,CASRIEENTEAFF,TGTGCCAGTAGGATTGAGGAGAACACTGAAGCTTTCTTT
TRBD1,TRBV2,12,NA,TRBJ1-5,CARGQYNQPQHF,TGTGCCAGGGGACAGTACAATCAGCCCCAGCATTTT
NA,TRBV7-9,15,NA,TRBJ1-2,CASSLGLGNPYGYTF,TGTGCCAGCAGCTTGGGACTGGGGAATCCCTATGGCTACACCTTC
TRBD2,TRBV15,16,NA,TRBJ2-7,CATSRGLKEIRAEQYF,TGTGCCACCAGCAGGGGACTAAAGGAGATAAGGGCCGAGCAGTACTTC
TRBD2,TRBV5-8,16,NA,TRBJ2-3,CASSPGLAGSTDTQYF,TGTGCCAGCAGCCCGGGACTAGCGGGATCCACAGATACGCAGTATTTT
NA,TRBV28,14,NA,TRBJ1-1,CASIVGGENTEAFF,TGTGCCAGCATCGTGGGAGGGGAAAACACTGAAGCTTTCTTT
NA,TRBV29-1,12,NA,TRBJ2-3,CSVAGDTDTQYF,TGCAGCGTGGCAGGGGACACAGATACGCAGTATTTT
TRBD2,TRBV6-1,16,NA,TRBJ2-3,CASSALAGYSTDTQYF,TGTGCCAGCAGTGCTTTAGCGGGTTATAGCACAGATACGCAGTATTTT